Following are 10 T cell receptor beta chains from one sample sequenced in a study of blood T cell repertoires in COVID-19. Only in-frame clones appear in the TCRdb table, and some are missing; sequencing was by immunoSEQ multiplex PCR. The data contain 120,000 to 150,000 clones, more than 75% of them singletons. The sample was peripheral blood. Receptors originate from a man aged 55 to 70 with active or convalescent COVID-19.

The J gene is TRBJ2-7, the V gene TRBV6-5; D is ambiguous. CDR1 and CDR2 from the germline V gene are MNHEY and SVGAGI. The CDR3 runs 14 residues. V lost 3 bases and J lost 5, with 14 bases in between. The CDR3 sequence: CASSYGLPRDEQYF. The CDR3 DNA follows: TGTGCCAGCAGTTATGGCCTACCTCGGGACGAGCAGTACTTC.

The V gene is TRBV10-3, the J gene TRBJ2-3, with 10 positions matching TRBD1. With 10 bases clipped from V and 2 bases from J, the junction kept 3 bases outside the gene matches. The CDR3 runs 13 residues. In germline, CDR1 is ENHRY, CDR2 SYGVKD. The CDR3 protein is CATGTGDTDTQYF. In DNA, the CDR3 is TGTGCCACAGGGACAGGGGACACAGATACGCAGTATTTT.

The rearrangement joins TRBV28 to TRBJ1-5; D is unresolved. CDR3 size: 12 residues. The germline V gene encodes CDR1 MDHEN and CDR2 SYDVKM. Trimming removed 3 bases from V and 6 bases from J, with 6 bases in between. Here the CDR3 DNA reads TGTGCCAGCAGTTTCCGGGGTCAGCCCCAGCATTTT. Translation gives CASSFRGQPQHF.

Details on this clone: Other nucleotide sequences in the sample specify the same CDR3. The V call is TRBV11-3, the J call TRBJ2-1, with TRBD2 as a possible D gene (6 bases). CDR1 SGHNT and CDR2 YENEEA come from the germline V gene. The CDR3 covers 15 residues. V was cut by 1 base and J by 4 bases, with 11 bases left in between. The chain's CDR3 is CASSLAGGIYNEQFF. In nucleotides, the CDR3 is TGTGCCAGCAGCTTAGCTGGCGGGATTTACAATGAGCAGTTCTTC.

The chain joins TRBV23-1 to TRBJ2-3, with TRBD1 matching 7 bases. TRBV23-1 is recorded as an ORF, its role being uncertain. The length of the CDR3 is 14 residues. V lost 4 bases, J lost 5 bases, and 6 bases stayed unmatched. The CDR3 region is CASSRTGVVDTQYF. CDR3 DNA: TGCGCCAGCAGTCGAACAGGGGTGGTAGATACGCAGTATTTT.

The count of this clone is one. The chain combines TRBV7-2 with TRBJ2-3; 7 bases line up with TRBD2. This CDR3 comprises 15 residues. V lost 4 bases, J lost 3 bases, and 7 bases stayed unmatched. Per the germline V gene, CDR1 is SGHTA and CDR2 is FQGNSA. The CDR3 region is CASSSGLVGTDTQYF. The CDR3 DNA reads as TGTGCCAGCAGCTCCGGACTAGTGGGTACAGATACGCAGTATTTT. Full variable domain (rest looked up from reference TRBV7-2 and TRBJ2-3): GAGVSQSPSNKVTEKGKDVELRCDPISGHTALYWYRQSLGQGLEFLIYFQGNSAPDKSGLPSDRFSAERTGGSVSTLTIQRTQQEDSAVYLCASSSGLVGTDTQYFGPGTRLTVL.

This clone was recorded only once. This sequence joins TRBV24-1 and TRBJ2-3, with 12 bases matching TRBD1. This CDR3 has 20 residues. Germline assignment: CDR1 KGHDR and CDR2 SFDVKD. V lost 4 bases to trimming and J lost 3 bases; unmatched junction nucleotides: 16. This CDR3 is CATSDSTPGQGAWSTDTQYF. CDR3 DNA sequence: TGTGCCACCAGTGACAGCACTCCGGGACAGGGGGCATGGTCGACAGATACGCAGTATTTT.

This clone was picked up a small number of times. The rearrangement links TRBV9 to TRBJ1-5; TRBD1 might be the D (6 bases). The CDR3 runs 14 residues. V lost 4 bases to trimming and J lost 7 bases, with 15 bases between them. Germline CDR1 is SGDLS and CDR2 is YYNGEE. CDR3 DNA: TGTGCCAGCAGCCGACAGGCGGTAGGACAGCCCCAGCATTTT. Encoded protein: CASSRQAVGQPQHF.

This sequence joins TRBV9 and TRBJ1-5; 7 bases are shared with TRBD1. Germline V gives CDR1 SGDLS, CDR2 YYNGEE. Trimming took 1 base from V and 6 from J; bases not matched to a gene: 19. The CDR3 contains 19 residues. CDR3 in DNA: TGTGCCAGCAGCGTAAAGGCGGGAGGGAAGACAGGGAACGTTCAGCCCCAGCATTTT. Protein sequence: CASSVKAGGKTGNVQPQHF.

This clone appeared a few times. J is TRBJ2-1 and V is TRBV2; 11 nucleotides agree with TRBD2. Germline CDR1 and CDR2: SNHLY and FYNNEI. V lost 4 bases to trimming and J lost 5 bases; unmatched junction nucleotides: 1. This CDR3 is built from 14 residues. The CDR3 reads CASSAGLADNEQFF. The CDR3, as DNA: TGTGCCAGCAGTGCGGGACTAGCGGACAATGAGCAGTTCTTC.